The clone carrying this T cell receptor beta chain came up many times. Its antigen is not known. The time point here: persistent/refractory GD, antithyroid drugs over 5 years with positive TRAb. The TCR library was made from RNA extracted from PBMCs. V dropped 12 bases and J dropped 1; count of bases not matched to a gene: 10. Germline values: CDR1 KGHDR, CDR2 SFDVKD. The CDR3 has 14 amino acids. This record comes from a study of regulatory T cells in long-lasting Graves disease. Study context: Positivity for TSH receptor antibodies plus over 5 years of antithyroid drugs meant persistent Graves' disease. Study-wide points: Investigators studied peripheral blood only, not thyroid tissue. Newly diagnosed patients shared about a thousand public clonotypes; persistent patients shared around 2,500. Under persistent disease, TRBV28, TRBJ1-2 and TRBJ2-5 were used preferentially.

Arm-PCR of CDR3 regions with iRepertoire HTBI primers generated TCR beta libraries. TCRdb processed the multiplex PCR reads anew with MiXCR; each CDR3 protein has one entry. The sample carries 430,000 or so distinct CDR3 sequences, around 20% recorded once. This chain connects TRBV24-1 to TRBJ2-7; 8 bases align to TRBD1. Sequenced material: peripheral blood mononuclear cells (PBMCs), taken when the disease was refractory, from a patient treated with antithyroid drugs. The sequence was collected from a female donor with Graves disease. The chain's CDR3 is CAPGVDRASYEQYF. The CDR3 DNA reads TGTGCCCCCGGTGTGGACAGGGCTTCCTACGAGCAGTACTTC.